This TCR beta chain was documented in a study of T cell clones after liver transplantation. In the study overall: TCRbeta sequencing after a pre-transplant mixed lymphocyte reaction identified graft-donor-reactive clones, later tracked in post-transplant blood. Blood was drawn pre-transplant, before withdrawal, and after full or failed withdrawal.

This clone was detected once. V was clipped by 0 bases and J by 5 bases, with 15 bases between them. This CDR3 comprises 15 residues. Germline V lookup: CDR1 SGHRS, CDR2 YFSETQ. Data came from immunoSEQ multiplex PCR; TCRdb stores just in-frame clones and leaves some out. Seen here are roughly 56,000 clones, approximately 71% observed once, and the top ten hold around 9.5%. The sequences come from CD4+ T cells from blood, collected about 56 months after liver transplant. This receptor was identified in a human patient who received a liver transplant. The T cells may partly be graft donor cells. The rearrangement joins TRBV5-1 to TRBJ2-7; D may be TRBD1 (6 bases). The CDR3 DNA reads as TGCGCCAGCAGCTTGGAACAGGGTAGATTGGACGAGCAGTACTTC. Protein: CASSLEQGRLDEQYF. Together with reference TRBV5-1 and TRBJ2-7, the CDR3 gives the full variable domain: KAGVTQTPRYLIKTRGQQVTLSCSPISGHRSVSWYQQTPGQGLQFLFEYFSETQRNKGNFPGRFSGRQFSNSRSEMNVSTLELGDSALYLCASSLEQGRLDEQYFGPGTRLTVT.